Here is one T cell receptor beta chain with its context. Its matching antigen is unknown. These data belong to a study of Graves' ophthalmopathy and Graves' hyperthyroidism. About the research overall: Pretreatment peripheral blood was obtained at initial diagnosis.

Uncontrolled infections, other autoimmune diseases, pregnancy or lactation barred patients from enrollment. Study results and limitations: Ophthalmopathy could be told apart from stable hyperthyroidism by a 13-signature model (87.88% sensitivity, around 78% specificity). In predicting ophthalmopathy progression, the model reached over 55% sensitivity and roughly 75% specificity.

This CDR3 has 13 amino acids. The V gene lost 6 bases and the J gene lost 8 bases, with 16 bases spanning the gap. CDR1 MNHEY and CDR2 SMNVEV come from the germline V gene (reference sequence). Amplification targeted the TCR beta CDR3 regions, with RNA transcripts as the source material. First-round RT-PCR with HTBI primers preceded a second-round multiplex PCR. One entry per CDR3 protein, called by TCRdb with MiXCR from the multiplex PCR reads. In the table there are 200,000 to 250,000 distinct CDR3 sequences, approximately 21% of which are singletons. The receptor was derived from a woman in her forties or fifties with Graves' ophthalmopathy. The V and J genes are TRBV27 and TRBJ1-2, with D possibly matching TRBD1 (6 bases). The sequencing input was peripheral blood. CDR3 loop: CASRTGGARGYTF. CDR3 nucleotides: TGTGCCAGCAGGACTGGGGGGGCGAGAGGCTACACCTTC.